Below are 28 T cell receptor beta chains sequenced from a single sample in a study of CD8+CD57+ T cells in acquired aplastic anemia. The study profiled TCR beta VDJ and CDR3 using genomic DNA as template. TCRdb independently ran MiXCR on the reads; one entry per CDR3 protein. The table has roughly 250,000 distinct CDR3 sequences, about 80% seen once. Before being chosen for sequencing, patients had shown CD8+CD57+ cell expansion by flow cytometry. Input material: sorted CD4+, CD8+, or CD8+CD57+ T cells (not recorded which) from PBMCs. The source of these receptors is a human donor with aplastic anemia.

In the case of this clonotype: A junction boundary mismatches the germline segment, possibly from a read error. This CDR3 reads CAGSSAGAPYTQYF. In nucleotides, the CDR3 is TGTGCCGGCAGCTCCGCAGGAGCTCCCTATACGCAGTATTTT. J is TRBJ2-3 and V is TRBV7-9; unclear D gene. The CDR3 loop spans 14 amino acids. Germline CDR1 reads SEHNR; CDR2 reads FQNEAQ (reference sequence).

This chain connects TRBV10-3 to TRBJ1-5; maybe TRBD1 (5 bases). Germline-derived CDR1 and CDR2 are ENHRY and SYGVKD. V dropped 10 bases and J dropped 1 base, with 11 bases sitting between them. CDR3 size: 13 residues. The CDR3 loop reads CASMGVSNQPQHF. As DNA, the CDR3 is TGTGCCAGCATGGGGGTAAGCAATCAGCCCCAGCATTTT.

This clonotype was picked up one time. The V gene is TRBV7-9, the J gene TRBJ1-2, with D maybe TRBD1 (6 bases). Germline CDR1 and CDR2: SEHNR and FQNEAQ (reference sequence). The germline V and J ends were trimmed by 7 bases and 8 bases, with 23 bases remaining between them. This CDR3 has 15 residues. CDR3 coding DNA: TGTGCCAGCACCCTGACGGGGGGCGCCGACGGGGGCTACACCTTC. Its translation is CASTLTGGADGGYTF.

As concerns this clonotype: This CDR3 fails to terminate in the conserved phenylalanine or tryptophan, so it likely reflects a read error. Because the CDR3's place on the DNA is in doubt, the DNA is left out and the CDR3 is given as listed by TCRdb. The chain couples TRBV2 to TRBJ2-1; whether TRBD1, the table's D call, matches the DNA was not checked. The CDR3 comprises 16 residues, both ends counted. CDR1 SNHLY and CDR2 FYNNEI come from the germline V gene. CDR3 residues: CASSQGGADAQDVQSC.

This clonotype was counted a few times. One end of the junction does not line up with germline, which may come from a read error. This chain joins TRBV9 and TRBJ2-3, with D possibly TRBD2 on 5 matching bases. The CDR3 spans 14 residues. Looked up from germline, CDR1 is SGDLS and CDR2 is YYNGEE. The DNA for the CDR3 is TGTGCCAGCAGCGTAGTGGGCGGACTGAAAGAGACCCATTTT. It specifies CASSVVGGLKETHF.

With regard to this clonotype: Without the conserved terminal phenylalanine or tryptophan, this CDR3 likely stems from a read error. It is unclear where the CDR3 begins or ends on the DNA, so no DNA is shown, and the CDR3 is as TCRdb lists it. This sequence joins TRBV7-6 and TRBJ2-4; TRBD1 is taken as the D call from the table, unchecked against the DNA. The germline CDR1 and CDR2 sequences are SGHVS and FNYEAQ. The CDR3 adds up to 12 amino acids, both ends counted. CDR3 sequence: CASRSDRSIQHL.

This chain joins TRBV7-2 and TRBJ1-1; D gene unclear. The CDR3 has 15 amino acids. Germline V CDR1 and CDR2: SGHTA, FQGNSA. V was pared by 5 bases and J by 11 bases, with 24 bases between. CDR3 residues: CASSVENLPNTEAFF. CDR3 DNA sequence: TGTGCCAGCAGCGTAGAGAATCTACCGAACACGGAGGCTTTCTTT.

This CDR3 reads CASRVALNEQFF. The CDR3 DNA sequence: TGTGCCAGCAGAGTGGCTTTGAATGAGCAGTTCTTC. The chain recombines TRBV11-3 with TRBJ2-1; no clear D gene. This CDR3 region has 12 residues. The V gene's germline CDR1 is SGHNT and CDR2 YENEEA. The germline V and J ends were trimmed by 6 bases and 7 bases, with 10 bases remaining between them. Variable domain in full (rest from reference TRBV11-3 and TRBJ2-1): EAGVVQSPRYKIIEKKQPVAFWCNPISGHNTLYWYLQNLGQGPELLIRYENEEAVDDSQLPKDRFSAERLKGVDSTLKIQPAELGDSAVYLCASRVALNEQFFGPGTRLTVL.

This chain connects TRBV29-1 to TRBJ2-7; D possibly corresponds to TRBD2 (7 bases). The CDR3 is 16 residues long. Per the germline V gene, CDR1 is SQVTM and CDR2 is ANQGSEA. As DNA, the CDR3 is TGCAGCGTTGAACCGACTGGGGGGGGCCATTACAATGAGCAGTTCGTC. Translating it yields CSVEPTGGGHYNEQFV.

As to this clonotype: A junction boundary mismatches the germline segment, possibly from a read error. This chain connects TRBV9 to TRBJ2-3, with 8 bases lining up with TRBD2. The germline V gene encodes CDR1 SGDLS and CDR2 YYNGEE. The CDR3 length is 14 residues. The CDR3 DNA sequence: TGTGCCAGCAGCGCCGCGGGAGGCGCCGATACGCCGTATTTT. Encoded protein: CASSAAGGADTPYF.

This clonotype was recorded once. A much larger clone lies one base from this, so it may be a read error. A read error is likely, as this CDR3 ends without the conserved phenylalanine or tryptophan. Because the CDR3's place on the DNA is in doubt, the DNA is left out and the CDR3 is given as listed by TCRdb. The chain carries TRBV7-6 and TRBJ2-7; the table's TRBD2 call for D was not verified on the DNA. The CDR3 region is 13 residues in length, termini included. Germline V gene lookup returns CDR1 SGHVS and CDR2 FNYEAQ. CDR3 sequence: CASTLGRVASGAN.

The rearrangement joins TRBV7-8 to TRBJ2-3; either TRBD1 or TRBD2 may supply D (5 bases each). Germline V gene data show CDR1 as SGHVS and CDR2 as FQNEAQ. This CDR3 has 13 amino acids. Deletions cut 5 bases from V and 5 bases from J, with 11 bases between. This CDR3 is CASSDGGEDTQYF. CDR3 in DNA: TGTGCCAGCAGCGATGGGGGAGAAGATACGCAGTATTTT. Full variable domain (remainder filled in from reference TRBV7-8 and TRBJ2-3): GAGVSQSPRYKVAKRGQDVALRCDPISGHVSLFWYQQALGQGPEFLTYFQNEAQLDKSGLPSDRFFAERPEGSVSTLKIQRTQQEDSAVYLCASSDGGEDTQYFGPGTRLTVL.

A remark on this clonotype: Because it lacks the conserved phenylalanine or tryptophan at the end, this CDR3 is likely a read error. It is unclear where the CDR3 begins or ends on the DNA, so no DNA is shown, and the CDR3 is as TCRdb lists it. The gene calls are TRBV7-9 and TRBJ2-7; TRBD2 is the table's D call and was not checked against the DNA. The CDR3 comprises 11 residues, both ends counted. The germline V gene encodes CDR1 SEHNR and CDR2 FQNEAQ (reference sequence). CDR3 region: CASSDTRSGGS.

V usage is TRBV7-6 and J usage is TRBJ2-1; TRBD1 is a possible D gene (6 bases). The CDR3 sequence is 16 residues long. Germline CDR1 SGHVS, CDR2 FNYEAQ. V shed 4 bases and J shed 13 bases, with 26 bases lying between them. CDR3 in amino acids: CASSSYRALSPLHQFF. In nucleotides, the CDR3 is TGTGCCAGCAGCTCATACAGGGCACTTTCACCCCTCCACCAGTTCTTC.

This rearrangement joins TRBV7-6 to TRBJ2-1; TRBD1 aligns across 9 bases. CDR3 length: 16 amino acids. The V gene end was trimmed by 3 bases and the J gene end by 10 bases; junction bases not matched to a gene: 13. Per germline, CDR1 SGHVS and CDR2 FNYEAQ. The CDR3 is CASSLENLGQGREQFF. The CDR3 coding sequence is TGTGCCAGCAGCTTGGAAAACCTGGGACAGGGTCGAGAGCAGTTCTTC.

This chain joins TRBV2 and TRBJ1-1; D uncertain. This CDR3 is built from 12 residues. Germline CDR1 and CDR2: SNHLY and FYNNEI. V lost 6 bases and J 7 bases, leaving 12 bases between the germline ends. The CDR3 protein is CASSSGYLEAFF. For the CDR3, the DNA is TGTGCCAGCAGCTCGGGATATCTTGAAGCTTTCTTT.

CDR3 amino acids: CASGVVGADTQYF. The CDR3 nucleotides read TGTGCCAGCGGGGTAGTGGGCGCAGATACGCAGTATTTT. V gene TRBV7-9 combines with J gene TRBJ2-3; no definite D call. V shed 8 bases and J shed 4 bases, with 13 bases lying between them. This CDR3 contains 13 residues. Per germline, CDR1 SEHNR and CDR2 FQNEAQ (reference sequence).

The V call is TRBV7-9, the J call TRBJ1-1, with D perhaps TRBD1 (6 bases). Trimming stripped 1 base from V and 14 bases from J, with 23 bases between. CDR3 length equals 15 residues. Germline V gene lookup returns CDR1 SEHNR and CDR2 FQNEAQ (reference sequence). DNA for the CDR3: TGTGCCAGCAGCTTAGTACCCGGGGGGCTGTTTTATGCATTCTTT. Translating gives CASSLVPGGLFYAFF.

The chain uses TRBV4-3 and TRBJ2-7; no reliable D call. Germline CDR1 is LGHNA and CDR2 is YSLEER. CDR3 length: 16 residues. Trimming left V 0 bases short and J 0 bases short, with 12 bases between. CDR3 in DNA: TGCGCCAGCAGCCAAGAATTGGCGACCAACTCCTACGAGCAGTACTTC. It encodes CASSQELATNSYEQYF.

On this clonotype: The conserved phenylalanine or tryptophan normally closing the CDR3 is absent here, so this likely arose from a read error. The DNA is omitted, as the CDR3 cannot be located on it reliably, and the CDR3 follows TCRdb's listing. This CDR3 is CASSFQGLRTHLS. This chain uses TRBV7-2 with TRBJ2-1; no check of the table's D call, TRBD1, against the DNA was made. Termini included, the CDR3 measures 13 amino acids. Germline V CDR1 and CDR2: SGHTA, FQGNSA.

The J gene is TRBJ2-1, the V gene TRBV7-9; 7 bases line up with TRBD2. The CDR3 is 16 residues long. Losses at the gene ends were 3 bases for V and 12 bases for J; bases not matched to a gene: 17. Germline V gives CDR1 SEHNR, CDR2 FQNEAQ (reference sequence). CDR3 DNA sequence: TGTGCCAGCAGCTTTACTAGCGCAAGGGGCAGTTCTTCGCAGTTCTTC. Translated: CASSFTSARGSSSQFF. Full variable domain (missing parts from reference TRBV7-9 and TRBJ2-1): DTGVSQNPRHKITKRGQNVTFRCDPISEHNRLYWYRQTLGQGPEFLTYFQNEAQLEKSRLLSDRFSAERPKGSFSTLEIQRTEQGDSAMYLCASSFTSARGSSSQFFGPGTRLTVL.

Only a few counts were recorded for this clonotype. The CDR3 ends on some other residue instead of the conserved phenylalanine or tryptophan, so this is likely a read error. The DNA is omitted, as the CDR3 cannot be located on it reliably, and the CDR3 follows TCRdb's listing. CDR3 residues: CASSQDAGV. The chain is built from TRBV14 and TRBJ2-1; the table gives TRBD2 as D, unverified against the DNA. The CDR3 extends over 9 residues, inclusive of both ends. CDR1 is SGHDN, CDR2 FVKESK, per germline.

This clonotype turned up a few times. A junction end diverges from the germline sequence, so it may reflect a read error. The rearrangement links TRBV2 to TRBJ2-3; 10 positions agree with TRBD2. CDR1 SNHLY and CDR2 FYNNEI come from the germline V gene. CDR3 length: 14 amino acids. Here the CDR3 reads CASSLAGGADTQDF. Here the CDR3 DNA reads TGTGCCAGCAGCTTAGCGGGGGGTGCGGATACGCAAGATTTT.

The chain has TRBV7-9 and TRBJ2-7; a possible D gene is TRBD2 (6 bases). Per the germline V gene, CDR1 is SEHNR and CDR2 is FQNEAQ (reference sequence). Trimming took off 5 bases at V and 13 bases at J, with 27 bases between the two ends. The CDR3 totals 15 residues. The DNA of the CDR3 is TGTGCCAGCAGCCCAACGGGACTCCCCAATGACCAGTTCTACTTC. Translation gives CASSPTGLPNDQFYF.

The chain carries TRBV5-1 and TRBJ1-2, with D uncertain. This CDR3 has 16 residues. CDR1 SGHRS and CDR2 YFSETQ come from the germline V gene. The V end lost 0 bases, the J end lost 5 bases, and 17 bases lay between the germline ends. The CDR3: CASSLERAGFVYGYTF. CDR3 nucleotide sequence: TGCGCCAGCAGCTTGGAAAGGGCCGGCTTCGTATATGGCTACACCTTC.

As regards this clonotype: Because it lacks the conserved phenylalanine or tryptophan at the end, this CDR3 is likely a read error. It is unclear where the CDR3 begins or ends on the DNA, so no DNA is shown, and the CDR3 is as TCRdb lists it. The rearrangement joins TRBV2 to TRBJ1-1; the D call in the table, TRBD1, was not verified against the DNA. CDR1 and CDR2 (germline): SNHLY, FYNNEI. The CDR3 sequence runs 14 residues, both termini included. CDR3 sequence: CASSEGGDQEEFFV.

This chain uses TRBV9 with TRBJ2-3; D uncertain. This CDR3 region has 13 residues. The V end was cut by 7 bases, the J end by 2 bases, with 11 bases between. Looked up from germline, CDR1 is SGDLS and CDR2 is YYNGEE. Written as DNA, the CDR3 is TGTGCCAGCGCAGCCGTTTTCACAGATACGCAGTATTTT. Its translation: CASAAVFTDTQYF.

The chain combines TRBV12-3 or TRBV12-4 with TRBJ2-7; a possible D gene is TRBD2 (6 bases). Trimming took off 0 bases at V and 2 bases at J, with 20 bases between the two ends. The CDR3 has 18 residues. The CDR3 protein is CASSLAPSGPHNAYEQYV. CDR3 DNA sequence: TGTGCCAGCAGTTTAGCGCCAAGCGGGCCCCACAATGCCTACGAGCAGTACGTC.